These 28 T cell receptor beta chains came from one sample sequenced in a study of T-cell reconstitution after alpha-beta-depleted transplantation in children. It was with unique molecular identifiers that the TCRbeta library was prepared. MiXCR, applied by TCRdb to the PCR reads, yields one record per CDR3 protein. The repertoire has hundreds of thousands of distinct CDR3 sequences, around 17% of them found once; the top ten carry less than 4%. The input for sequencing was PBMCs from the stem cell graft donor, taken from the stem cell graft. These receptor sequences come from a human donor who donated a stem cell graft to a child with acute lymphoblastic leukemia.

This chain uses TRBV20-1 with TRBJ2-1, with D maybe TRBD2 (5 bases). Germline V CDR1 and CDR2: DFQATT, SNEGSKA (reference sequence). The CDR3 covers 14 residues. Trimming left V 6 bases short and J 4 bases short, with 16 bases between. CDR3 in amino acids: CSAEASTRYNEQFF. DNA for the CDR3: TGCAGTGCCGAGGCCTCCACTAGGTACAATGAGCAGTTCTTC.

This clonotype was picked up a small number of times. V gene TRBV20-1 combines with J gene TRBJ1-5, with TRBD1 identical over 9 bases. Germline V gives CDR1 DFQATT, CDR2 SNEGSKA (reference sequence). The CDR3 extends over 18 amino acids. V was clipped by 1 base and J by 2 bases; unmatched bases: 12. The CDR3 here is CSARGGTGIWVGNQPQHF. The DNA for the CDR3 is TGCAGTGCTAGAGGAGGGACAGGGATTTGGGTAGGCAATCAGCCCCAGCATTTT.

The V gene is TRBV11-3, the J gene TRBJ1-1; TRBD1 matches at 9 bases. Germline V gene data show CDR1 as SGHNT and CDR2 as YENEEA. The CDR3 runs 14 residues. V was pared by 4 bases and J by 3 bases, with 3 bases of the junction left unmatched. In DNA form, the CDR3 reads TGTGCCAGCAGCTACAGGACAGGGGACACTGAAGCTTTCTTT. Encoded protein: CASSYRTGDTEAFF.

This clonotype has only a few counts. The chain links TRBV12-3 or TRBV12-4 to TRBJ2-1; 10 bases align to TRBD2. V gave up 6 bases and J gave up 10 bases; unmatched junction bases: 15. The CDR3 length is 16 residues. This CDR3 is CASSPLGSGRVWEQFF. The CDR3 DNA is TGTGCCAGCAGCCCCCTCGGGAGCGGGAGGGTGTGGGAGCAGTTCTTC.

The chain is built from TRBV5-1 and TRBJ1-1; a weak D match, TRBD1 (5 bases). Germline loops: CDR1 SGHRS, CDR2 YFSETQ. CDR3 size: 14 residues. The V end lost 4 bases, the J end lost 1 base, and 11 bases lay between the germline ends. DNA for the CDR3: TGCGCCAGCAGCCAACAGGCCTCGAACACTGAAGCTTTCTTT. Amino acids: CASSQQASNTEAFF.

This clonotype has just a few counts. The chain carries TRBV5-1 and TRBJ2-5; 8 nucleotides agree with TRBD2. Germline V CDR1 and CDR2: SGHRS, YFSETQ. Germline trimming cut 4 bases from V and 3 bases from J; bases unmatched to any gene: 8. The CDR3 loop spans 15 amino acids. The CDR3 region has the DNA TGCGCCAGCAGCATGCCCCGGGAGGGGGAAGAGACCCAGTACTTC. Its protein is CASSMPREGEETQYF. The whole variable domain, filled in from reference TRBV5-1 and TRBJ2-5, reads KAGVTQTPRYLIKTRGQQVTLSCSPISGHRSVSWYQQTPGQGLQFLFEYFSETQRNKGNFPGRFSGRQFSNSRSEMNVSTLELGDSALYLCASSMPREGEETQYFGPGTRLLVL.

There are a few counts of this clonotype. The chain joins TRBV12-3 or TRBV12-4 to TRBJ1-2, with D tentatively TRBD1 (5 bases). The length of the CDR3 is 14 residues. Trimming shortened V by 4 bases and J by 7 bases, and 16 bases separated the two germline ends. CDR3 DNA: TGTGCCAGCAGTTACCCACCGGGACTGGGTGGCTACACCTTC. It specifies CASSYPPGLGGYTF.

J is TRBJ1-1 and V is TRBV14, with a weak D call TRBD1 (5 bases). Germline assignment: CDR1 SGHDN and CDR2 FVKESK. Deletions cut 3 bases from V and 5 bases from J, with 16 bases between. The CDR3 totals 15 residues. Here the CDR3 DNA reads TGTGCCAGCAGCCACCTCCTGGGACCGACTACTGAAGCTTTCTTT. Translation gives CASSHLLGPTTEAFF.

This clonotype was picked up a small number of times. This chain joins TRBV29-1 and TRBJ1-2; 7 nucleotides match TRBD1. Germline V gene data show CDR1 as SQVTM and CDR2 as ANQGSEA. Losses at the gene ends were 2 bases for V and 4 bases for J; bases not matched to a gene: 4. The CDR3 is 13 amino acids. The CDR3 is CSVETQGSYGYTF. CDR3 DNA sequence: TGCAGCGTTGAAACACAGGGGTCCTATGGCTACACCTTC.

The chain carries TRBV5-1 and TRBJ2-1, with 9 bases lining up with TRBD2. Trimming took 5 bases from V and 5 from J; bases not matched to a gene: 8. The CDR3 extends over 15 amino acids. Germline assignment: CDR1 SGHRS and CDR2 YFSETQ. CDR3 in amino acids: CASRVSGSSNNEQFF. Written as DNA, the CDR3 is TGCGCCAGCAGGGTTAGCGGGAGCTCGAACAATGAGCAGTTCTTC.

This clonotype was seen only a few times. This chain joins TRBV20-1 and TRBJ1-2, with D perhaps TRBD1 (5 bases). The CDR3 is 13 residues long. From germline, CDR1 is DFQATT and CDR2 SNEGSKA (reference sequence). The V end was cut by 5 bases, the J end by 5 bases, with 15 bases between. In DNA, the CDR3 is TGCAGTGCTTCCCGGGACTCTGAATATGGCTACACCTTC. Amino acids: CSASRDSEYGYTF.

J is TRBJ2-7 and V is TRBV18; no reliable D call. Germline V gene data show CDR1 as KGHSH and CDR2 as LQKENI. The CDR3 runs 14 residues. V was trimmed by 1 base and J by 3 bases, leaving 10 bases between them. This CDR3 is CASSPRAAFYEQYF. For the CDR3, the DNA is TGTGCCAGCTCACCACGGGCGGCCTTCTACGAGCAGTACTTC. Supplemented by reference TRBV18 and TRBJ2-7, the full variable domain reads NAGVMQNPRHLVRRRGQEARLRCSPMKGHSHVYWYRQLPEEGLKFMVYLQKENIIDESGMPKERFSAEFPKEGPSILRIQQVVRGDSAAYFCASSPRAAFYEQYFGPGTRLTVT.

There are a few counts of this clonotype. The V gene is TRBV7-3, the J gene TRBJ2-2; 10 nucleotides line up with TRBD2. Germline CDR1 and CDR2: SGHTA and FQGTGA. The V gene end was trimmed by 5 bases and the J gene end by 0 bases; junction bases not matched to a gene: 9. The length of the CDR3 is 18 residues. CDR3 DNA: TGTGCCAGCAGCCAACGGGGACTAGCGCCCGCGAACACCGGGGAGCTGTTTTTT. Its protein product is CASSQRGLAPANTGELFF.

This clonotype was observed a handful of times. J is TRBJ2-7 and V is TRBV5-7; 14 bases map to TRBD2. TRBV5-7 is classed as an ORF, of uncertain function. After removal of 4 bases from V and 1 base from J, the junction contained 4 bases not matched to a gene. The CDR3 loop spans 16 amino acids. Here the CDR3 DNA reads TGTGCCAGCAGCCGGACTAGCGGGAGGCCTTCCTACGAGCAGTACTTC. It codes for CASSRTSGRPSYEQYF.

This clonotype was recorded many times. CDR3 in DNA: TGTGCCAGCAGTTTCGGAGGAGGAACTGAAGCTTTCTTT. This gives the protein CASSFGGGTEAFF. The genes are TRBV7-9 and TRBJ1-1; D is undetermined. The CDR3 runs to 13 residues. Trimming pared 6 bases from V and 5 bases from J, leaving 13 bases between. Germline V gene lookup returns CDR1 SEHNR and CDR2 FQNEAQ (reference sequence).

This clonotype was seen a few times. CDR3: CSPIFPGQRGEAFF. CDR3 in DNA: TGCAGCCCAATTTTTCCGGGACAAAGAGGTGAAGCTTTCTTT. The gene calls are TRBV29-1 and TRBJ1-1, with D possibly TRBD1 on 6 matching bases. Germline V gene sequence: CDR1 SQVTM, CDR2 ANQGSEA. The CDR3 runs 14 residues. V was clipped by 8 bases and J by 7 bases, with 23 bases between them.

Only a few counts were recorded for this clonotype. The chain recombines TRBV3-1 with TRBJ2-2, with D perhaps matching TRBD1 or TRBD2 (5 bases each). CDR1 is LGHDT, CDR2 YNNKEL, per germline (reference sequence). V lost 0 bases to trimming and J lost 3 bases, with 14 bases between them. This CDR3 is 17 amino acids long. CDR3 sequence: CASSQDRGRVDTGELFF. CDR3 coding DNA: TGTGCCAGCAGCCAAGACCGGGGCAGGGTTGACACCGGGGAGCTGTTTTTT.

This clonotype turned up a few times. V and J are TRBV5-1 and TRBJ1-4, with 7 nucleotides matching TRBD1. The V and J ends lost 7 bases and 5 bases, in that order; junction bases with no gene match: 8. Germline CDR1 is SGHRS and CDR2 is YFSETQ. The CDR3 covers 14 residues. CDR3 coding DNA: TGCGCCAGCGGCAGGACAGGAGAGAATGAAAAACTGTTTTTT. Residues: CASGRTGENEKLFF.

J is TRBJ2-1 and V is TRBV5-1; no reliable D call. V lost 0 bases and J 13 bases, leaving 8 bases between the germline ends. The germline V gene encodes CDR1 SGHRS and CDR2 YFSETQ. The CDR3 contains 11 residues. CDR3 residues: CASSLGRAQFF. The CDR3 DNA follows: TGCGCCAGCAGCTTGGGCCGAGCCCAGTTCTTC.

The chain is built from TRBV13 and TRBJ2-7, with 13 bases identical to TRBD2. Germline CDR1 and CDR2: PRHDT and FYEKMQ (reference sequence). J was trimmed by 4 bases and V by 5 bases; bases with no gene match: 29. The CDR3 totals 23 residues. The CDR3 sequence is CASSPRAHLSGTSGNLVSYEQYF. The CDR3 coding sequence is TGTGCCAGCAGCCCCAGGGCGCACCTCTCGGGGACTAGCGGGAATTTAGTGTCGTACGAGCAGTACTTC.

The V and J genes are TRBV11-2 and TRBJ2-7; 8 bases agree with TRBD2. The length of the CDR3 is 18 residues. The junction had 12 bases not matched to a gene; V was cut back by 2 bases and J by 0 bases. Germline CDR1 reads SGHAT; CDR2 reads FQNNGV. CDR3: CASSLYLAGYAFSYEQYF. The DNA for the CDR3 is TGTGCCAGCAGCTTATATTTAGCGGGATACGCTTTCTCCTACGAGCAGTACTTC.

This clonotype was picked up many times. This chain links TRBV9 with TRBJ2-5; 7 nucleotides line up with TRBD2. Looked up from germline, CDR1 is SGDLS and CDR2 is YYNGEE. With V trimmed by 1 base and J by 1 base, 1 base remained unmatched. The CDR3 is made up of 14 amino acids. This CDR3 is CASSVTGGQETQYF. CDR3 in DNA: TGTGCCAGCAGCGTAACGGGAGGCCAAGAGACCCAGTACTTC.

This clonotype was seen a few times. The chain recombines TRBV5-1 with TRBJ2-7; the match to TRBD2 covers 12 bases. CDR3 length: 15 residues. Looked up from germline, CDR1 is SGHRS and CDR2 is YFSETQ. V lost 6 bases and J lost 2; bases outside the gene matches: 6. CDR3 nucleotides: TGCGCCAGCACCCTTAGGACTAGCGGGACCTACGAGCAGTACTTC. It codes for CASTLRTSGTYEQYF.

The gene calls are TRBV4-1 and TRBJ2-2; maybe TRBD1 (7 bases). Trimming stripped 0 bases from V and 3 bases from J, with 14 bases between. The CDR3 contains 17 residues. Germline V gene data show CDR1 as MGHRA and CDR2 as YSYEKL. The CDR3 protein is CASSQESGGYYTGELFF. The DNA for the CDR3 is TGCGCCAGCAGCCAAGAATCAGGGGGGTATTACACCGGGGAGCTGTTTTTT.

The rearrangement links TRBV29-1 to TRBJ1-2; a weak D match, TRBD1 (5 bases). This CDR3 contains 12 residues. The germline gives CDR1 SQVTM, CDR2 ANQGSEA. The ends were cut back, 7 bases at V and 6 bases at J, with 15 bases in the middle. CDR3 amino acids: CSGRNQGDGYTF. CDR3 bases: TGCAGCGGGAGAAATCAGGGCGATGGCTACACCTTC.

This rearrangement joins TRBV5-1 to TRBJ2-1; 7 bases are shared with TRBD2. Germline V gene data show CDR1 as SGHRS and CDR2 as YFSETQ. The CDR3 sequence is 16 residues long. V trimming: 4 bases; J trimming: 3 bases; junction bases outside the gene matches: 10. In nucleotides, the CDR3 is TGCGCCAGCAGCCCGCGGGGGAAGCGGGGCTACAATGAGCAGTTCTTC. This translates into CASSPRGKRGYNEQFF.

This sequence joins TRBV12-3 or TRBV12-4 and TRBJ1-3, with TRBD1 as a possible D gene (6 bases). This CDR3 spans 14 amino acids. V was pared by 5 bases and J by 5 bases, with 13 bases between. CDR3 amino acids: CASSPWTERNTIYF. CDR3 bases: TGTGCCAGCAGTCCCTGGACAGAAAGAAACACCATATATTTT.

The rearrangement joins TRBV7-8 to TRBJ2-7, with a possible D match to TRBD2 (6 bases). V shed 3 bases and J shed 2 bases, with 11 bases lying between them. This CDR3 region has 14 residues. Germline loops: CDR1 SGHVS, CDR2 FQNEAQ. This chain's CDR3 is CASSFPGGTYEQYF. CDR3 in DNA: TGTGCCAGCAGCTTTCCCGGAGGGACCTACGAGCAGTACTTC.